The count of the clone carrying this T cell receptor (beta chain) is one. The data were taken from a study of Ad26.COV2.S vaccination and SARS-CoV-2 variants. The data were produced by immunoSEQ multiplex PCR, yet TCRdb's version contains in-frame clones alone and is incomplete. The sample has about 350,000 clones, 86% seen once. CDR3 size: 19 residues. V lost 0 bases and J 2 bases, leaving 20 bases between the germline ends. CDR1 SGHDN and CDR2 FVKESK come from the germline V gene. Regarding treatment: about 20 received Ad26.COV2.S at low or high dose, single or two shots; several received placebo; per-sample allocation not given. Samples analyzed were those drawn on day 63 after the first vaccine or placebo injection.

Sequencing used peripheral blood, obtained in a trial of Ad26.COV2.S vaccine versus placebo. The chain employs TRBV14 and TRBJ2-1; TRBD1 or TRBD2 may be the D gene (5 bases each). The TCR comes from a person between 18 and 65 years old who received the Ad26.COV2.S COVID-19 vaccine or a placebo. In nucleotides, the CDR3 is TGTGCCAGCAGCCAAGATGGAGAAACCTGGGGGTTTCCCTACAATGAGCAGTTCTTC. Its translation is CASSQDGETWGFPYNEQFF.